These T cell receptor beta chains were read from a single sample in a study of blood T cells in healthy people across ages. TCRdb ran MiXCR on the 5' RACE reads and lists one entry per CDR3 protein. Here the sample spans roughly 800,000 distinct CDR3 sequences, under 40% being singletons. Specimen: blood. The receptors originated from a man younger than 35 in good health. The CDR3 runs from the conserved cysteine through the conserved F or W. The D gene is left open where the match is weak. Only some rows state a clone size, as once, few, many or a class for expanded clones.

d_gene,j_gene,len,abundance,v_gene,CDR3aa,CDR3nt
-,TRBJ1-6,15,few,TRBV20-1,CSARYGNGDQSPLHF,TGCAGTGCCCGTTATGGGAACGGCGATCAATCACCCCTCCACTTT
-,TRBJ2-7,13,-,TRBV6-2/TRBV6-3,CASSRVAGAEKYF,TGTGCCAGCAGCCGAGTCGCGGGGGCCGAGAAGTACTTC
-,TRBJ1-1,15,-,TRBV4-3,CASSQDVRGGTEAFF,TGCGCCAGCAGCCAAGATGTGAGGGGTGGCACTGAAGCTTTCTTT
-,TRBJ2-5,13,many,TRBV20-1,CSARPPPGETQYF,TGCAGTGCTAGGCCCCCCCCTGGGGAGACCCAGTACTTC
-,TRBJ2-5,17,-,TRBV4-3,CASSQSYSPGVSETQYF,TGCGCCAGCAGCCAAAGTTATTCCCCAGGGGTCTCGGAGACCCAGTACTTC
TRBD1,TRBJ1-1,13,-,TRBV29-1,CSAAGGGGTEAFF,TGCAGCGCCGCAGGGGGCGGTGGCACTGAAGCTTTCTTT
-,TRBJ2-5,17,-,TRBV20-1,CSALNLLGGHSSNEQYF,TGCAGTGCCCTAAACCTTCTCGGGGGCCATTCATCCAATGAGCAGTACTTC
-,TRBJ2-7,14,-,TRBV7-2,CASSLVSLSYEQYF,TGTGCCAGCAGCTTAGTTAGCCTGTCCTACGAGCAGTACTTC
TRBD1,TRBJ1-4,13,few,TRBV10-3,CAISGDRGEKLFF,TGTGCCATCAGTGGGGACAGGGGGGAAAAACTGTTTTTT
TRBD1,TRBJ1-1,13,-,TRBV14,CASSRGGQIEAFF,TGTGCCAGCAGCCGAGGGGGACAGATTGAAGCTTTCTTT
-,TRBJ2-3,12,few,TRBV20-1,CSARQGKDTQYF,TGCAGTGCTAGACAGGGGAAAGATACGCAGTATTTT
-,TRBJ2-2,14,few,TRBV6-6,CASSYSGNTGELFF,TGTGCCAGCAGTTACTCGGGGAACACCGGGGAGCTGTTTTTT
TRBD1,TRBJ1-1,16,-,TRBV20-1,CSARRDRGGWNTEAFF,TGCAGTGCTAGAAGGGACAGGGGTGGCTGGAACACTGAAGCTTTCTTT
TRBD1,TRBJ2-7,18,-,TRBV12-3/TRBV12-4,CASSRKRGTGDTCSEQYF,TGTGCCAGCAGTCGAAAGCGAGGGACAGGGGATACATGCAGTGAGCAGTACTTC
TRBD1,TRBJ1-5,15,-,TRBV19,CASTRTGGIDQPQHF,TGTGCCAGTACCAGGACAGGGGGGATTGATCAGCCCCAGCATTTT
TRBD1,TRBJ1-1,15,few,TRBV12-3/TRBV12-4,CASSHRGSEDTEAFF,TGTGCCAGCAGTCACAGGGGTTCGGAGGATACTGAAGCTTTCTTT
-,TRBJ2-3,15,-,TRBV10-3,CAIRPGQTFTDTQYF,TGTGCCATCAGACCAGGACAAACGTTCACAGATACGCAGTATTTT
-,TRBJ2-1,11,few,TRBV20-1,CSGYLIGEQFF,TGCAGTGGGTACTTGATAGGAGAGCAGTTCTTC
TRBD1,TRBJ1-2,15,once,TRBV20-1,CSARPAGTGVEGYTF,TGCAGTGCTAGACCTGCCGGGACAGGGGTCGAGGGCTACACCTTT
TRBD2,TRBJ2-5,18,-,TRBV4-3,CASSQDPFTAGVEETQYF,TGCGCCAGCAGCCAAGACCCTTTTACAGCGGGGGTGGAAGAGACCCAGTACTTC
TRBD1,TRBJ1-6,15,few,TRBV20-1,CSAGTGSSYNSPLHF,TGCAGTGCTGGGACAGGGAGCTCCTATAATTCACCCCTCCACTTT
TRBD1,TRBJ1-1,17,-,TRBV9,CASSVGHRGPVNTEAFF,TGTGCCAGCAGCGTAGGCCACAGGGGGCCGGTGAACACTGAAGCTTTCTTT